This T cell receptor beta chain was sequenced during a study of blood T cell repertoires in COVID-19. Study background: Symptom resolution, clearance, or two negative PCRs marked the recovered donors of Cohort 3. The samples span acute and convalescent COVID-19 from the United States, Italy and Spain.

The CDR3 covers 15 residues. The germline V gene encodes CDR1 SEHNR and CDR2 FQNEAQ (reference sequence). V lost 0 bases and J lost 4, with 12 bases in between. Participants were placed into cohorts based on the clinical history they reported. Per the original methods: Scientists estimated how many nucleated cells there were by amplifying reference gene primers. Profiled with immunoSEQ multiplex PCR; TCRdb holds only in-frame clones, not every one. Clonal size and the V and J genes are those of that table, whereas D and trimming came from the DNA. This table has roughly 190,000 clones, 70% to 90% appearing once.

The sample consisted of PBMCs or T cells enriched from blood (not recorded which). The clonotype comes from a woman aged 40 to 50 in a cohort exposed to, infected with or recovered from COVID-19 (not recorded which). The chain combines TRBV7-9 with TRBJ1-2; perhaps TRBD1 as D (5 bases). CDR3 DNA: TGTGCCAGCAGCTTAGCCGGGGGGAACATCTATGGCTACACCTTC. It encodes CASSLAGGNIYGYTF. Looking up the rest from reference TRBV7-9 and TRBJ1-2 gives the full variable domain: DTGVSQNPRHKITKRGQNVTFRCDPISEHNRLYWYRQTLGQGPEFLTYFQNEAQLEKSRLLSDRFSAERPKGSFSTLEIQRTEQGDSAMYLCASSLAGGNIYGYTFGSGTRLTVV.